One and the same sample provided the 27 T cell receptor beta chains below, sequenced in a study of type 1 and type 2 diabetes patients. The PCR template was genomic DNA. Multiplex PCR with 30 forward and 13 reverse primers amplified the TCR beta CDR3. TCRdb processed the multiplex PCR reads anew with MiXCR; each CDR3 protein has one entry. This table holds fewer than 350,000 distinct CDR3 sequences, more than 40% found once. The sample taken for sequencing was peripheral blood mononuclear cells (PBMCs). These receptors came from a man aged 18 to 29 with type 2 diabetes.

With regard to this clonotype: The conserved phenylalanine or tryptophan is not found at the CDR3 terminus, so this likely reflects a read error. The rearrangement uses TRBV19 and TRBJ2-2; maybe TRBD1 (6 bases). The CDR3 is 14 amino acids. CDR1 LNHDA and CDR2 SQIVND come from the germline V gene (reference sequence). The V end lost 9 bases, the J end lost 2 bases, and 13 bases lay between the germline ends. The CDR3 DNA follows: TGTGCCAGCAGGGGAAGGGCTAACACCGGGGAGCTGTTTTAT. This gives the protein CASRGRANTGELFY.

This clonotype was counted only a few times. CDR3 sequence (DNA): TGTGCCACCAGCAGAGAGAGGGCGGGGGGCCCCACAGATACGCAGTATTTT. Protein: CATSRERAGGPTDTQYF. The chain carries TRBV15 and TRBJ2-3; 8 nucleotides match TRBD2. V shed 0 bases, J shed 2 bases, and the junction held 7 bases outside the gene matches. This CDR3 is 17 amino acids long. Germline V gene lookup returns CDR1 LNHNV and CDR2 YYDKDF (reference sequence).

For this clonotype: Germline is not matched at one junction end, which may reflect a read error. This chain connects TRBV7-2 to TRBJ1-1, with D possibly being TRBD1 (6 bases). Looked up from germline, CDR1 is SGHTA and CDR2 is FQGNSA. The CDR3 consists of 17 residues. CDR3 residues: CASSSKPVRGVNTVAFF. The CDR3 DNA reads TGTGCCAGCAGCTCTAAGCCAGTCAGGGGTGTGAACACTGTAGCTTTCTTT.

This clonotype was observed a handful of times. The chain uses TRBV20-1 and TRBJ1-2, with D unclear. This CDR3 comprises 15 residues. The V gene lost 0 bases and the J gene lost 0 bases, with 11 bases spanning the gap. From germline, CDR1 is DFQATT and CDR2 SNEGSKA (reference sequence). CDR3 sequence: CSAREEGRTNYGYTF. The CDR3, as DNA: TGCAGTGCTAGAGAGGAGGGCCGCACTAACTATGGCTACACCTTC.

This sequence joins TRBV6-6 and TRBJ2-7, with D unclear. Gene TRBJ2-1 matches the end of the DNA better, so the J call may be wrong. The germline V gene encodes CDR1 MNHNY and CDR2 SVGAGI (reference sequence). This CDR3 is built from 12 residues. The CDR3 DNA follows: TGTGCCAGCAGTTACTCGAACCGTGAGCAGTTCTTC. It is translated as CASSYSNREQFF.

This clonotype has a handful of counts. V usage is TRBV27 and J usage is TRBJ2-7, with 9 bases fitting TRBD1. V dropped 6 bases and J dropped 2; count of bases not matched to a gene: 5. This CDR3 comprises 14 residues. The germline gives CDR1 MNHEY, CDR2 SMNVEV (reference sequence). CDR3 loop: CASSRTGAPYEQYF. DNA of the CDR3: TGTGCCAGCAGCCGGACAGGGGCTCCCTACGAGCAGTACTTC.

The rearrangement joins TRBV10-3 to TRBJ1-5, with 7 positions matching TRBD1. V lost 10 bases, J lost 1 base, and 10 bases stayed unmatched. The CDR3 is 15 residues long. CDR1 and CDR2 (germline): ENHRY, SYGVKD. The CDR3 protein is CASRKEQGSNQPQHF. Here the CDR3 DNA reads TGTGCCAGCAGAAAGGAACAGGGGAGCAATCAGCCCCAGCATTTT.

The rearrangement uses TRBV20-1 and TRBJ2-5, with 10 bases that match TRBD2. Unmatched junction bases numbered 4, after V lost 3 bases and J lost 0 bases. CDR1 and CDR2 (germline): DFQATT, SNEGSKA (reference sequence). The CDR3 totals 15 residues. The CDR3 loop reads CSARDSGGYQETQYF. The DNA of the CDR3 is TGCAGTGCTAGGGATAGCGGGGGGTACCAAGAGACCCAGTACTTC.

This chain connects TRBV20-1 to TRBJ1-6; 7 bases fit TRBD1. V lost 0 bases to trimming and J lost 5 bases; unmatched junction nucleotides: 7. The germline CDR1 and CDR2 sequences are DFQATT and SNEGSKA (reference sequence). The CDR3 extends over 16 amino acids. CDR3 amino acids: CSARDHGTVNNSPLHF. In nucleotides, the CDR3 is TGCAGTGCTAGAGATCACGGGACAGTGAATAATTCACCCCTCCACTTT.

This rearrangement joins TRBV20-1 to TRBJ1-1; TRBD1 might be the D (5 bases). V lost 5 bases, J lost 1 base, and 8 bases lay in between. The CDR3 is 12 residues long. Germline values: CDR1 DFQATT, CDR2 SNEGSKA (reference sequence). For the CDR3, the DNA is TGCAGTGCTGGCAGGGCGAACACTGAAGCTTTCTTT. Encoded protein: CSAGRANTEAFF.

The chain employs TRBV7-2 and TRBJ1-1, with D unclear. Germline CDR1 is SGHTA and CDR2 is FQGNSA. This CDR3 comprises 12 residues. V lost 2 bases and J lost 7, with 8 bases in between. This CDR3 is CASSLLGIEAFF. The CDR3 DNA sequence: TGTGCCAGCAGCTTATTGGGGATTGAAGCTTTCTTT.

CDR3 sequence (DNA): TGTGCCAGCAGCTTGGTGGCTGACAGGGGTCCCTACGAGCAGTACTTC. Translated, it gives CASSLVADRGPYEQYF. The genes are TRBV7-9 and TRBJ2-7, with 8 bases aligning to TRBD1. The ends lost 3 bases at V and 2 bases at J; junction bases unmatched: 9. This CDR3 spans 16 amino acids. Looked up from germline, CDR1 is SEHNR and CDR2 is FQNEAQ (reference sequence).

The chain carries TRBV2 and TRBJ2-5; maybe TRBD2 (6 bases). The last part of the DNA fits TRBJ2-7 better; the J call may be wrong. CDR3 size: 14 residues. Looked up from germline, CDR1 is SNHLY and CDR2 is FYNNEI. CDR3 sequence: CASSPAGTVYEQYF. The CDR3 DNA follows: TGTGCCAGCAGTCCAGCCGGGACTGTCTACGAGCAGTACTTC.

The chain has TRBV2 and TRBJ1-5; the D is unclear. Germline CDR1 and CDR2: SNHLY and FYNNEI. Between the trimmed V and J ends, which lost 9 bases and 3 bases, there was a span of 21 bases. CDR3 length equals 16 residues. CDR3 amino acids: CASDSVTSTINQPQHF. In nucleotides, the CDR3 is TGTGCCAGTGACTCCGTGACCTCTACAATCAATCAGCCCCAGCATTTT.

This clonotype was counted a few times. The chain carries TRBV5-1 and TRBJ2-7, with a weak D call TRBD1 (5 bases). CDR1 is SGHRS, CDR2 YFSETQ, per germline. Trimming removed 4 bases from V and 4 bases from J, with 12 bases in between. This CDR3 is 13 amino acids long. CDR3: CASSLAREYEQYF. Here the CDR3 DNA reads TGCGCCAGCAGCCTGGCCAGGGAATACGAGCAGTACTTC.

The chain couples TRBV3-1 to TRBJ2-7; D remains ambiguous. CDR3 length: 13 amino acids. CDR1 and CDR2 from the germline V gene are LGHDT and YNNKEL (reference sequence). The ends were cut back, 5 bases at V and 6 bases at J, with 14 bases in the middle. The CDR3 is CASSAGYKGEQYF. Here the CDR3 DNA reads TGTGCCAGCAGCGCCGGGTACAAGGGCGAGCAGTACTTC.

The genes are TRBV12-3 or TRBV12-4 and TRBJ2-5, with a tentative D call TRBD1 (5 bases). Trimming took off 1 base at V and 5 bases at J, with 11 bases between the two ends. The CDR3 is 14 residues long. The CDR3 DNA sequence: TGTGCCAGCAGTTTAGAGGGGTATTGGGAGACCCAGTACTTC. Protein: CASSLEGYWETQYF.

The chain has TRBV13 and TRBJ2-7; 7 nucleotides agree with TRBD2. There are 14 residues in the CDR3. CDR1 is PRHDT and CDR2 is FYEKMQ in the germline V gene (reference sequence). The J segment lost 4 bases and the V segment lost 6 bases, leaving 9 bases of the junction unmatched. The CDR3 spells CASSVGVAGYEQYF. In DNA form, the CDR3 reads TGTGCCAGCAGTGTTGGCGTAGCGGGTTACGAGCAGTACTTC. The variable domain in full, with the rest retrieved from reference TRBV13 and TRBJ2-7, is AAGVIQSPRHLIKEKRETATLKCYPIPRHDTVYWYQQGPGQDPQFLISFYEKMQSDKGSIPDRFSAQQFSDYHSELNMSSLELGDSALYFCASSVGVAGYEQYFGPGTRLTVT.

The chain is built from TRBV14 and TRBJ2-7; TRBD2 agrees at 7 bases. Trimming took 0 bases from V and 4 from J; bases not matched to a gene: 9. CDR1 SGHDN and CDR2 FVKESK come from the germline V gene. The CDR3 contains 16 residues. CDR3 DNA: TGTGCCAGCAGCCAAGATTATCGGGGGGTGGCATACGAGCAGTACTTC. It yields the protein CASSQDYRGVAYEQYF.

As for this clonotype: The germline gene is not matched at one end of the junction; a read error may be the cause. This sequence joins TRBV7-2 and TRBJ2-5; D might be TRBD1 or TRBD2, each matching 5 bases. The CDR3 is 15 amino acids. Germline CDR1 reads SGHTA; CDR2 reads FQGNSA. CDR3 nucleotide sequence: TGCGCCAGCAGCCAAGAGGGACGGAGACGAGAGACCCAGTACTTC. It specifies CASSQEGRRRETQYF.

The chain is built from TRBV12-5 and TRBJ2-7; TRBD1 matches at 9 bases. The CDR3 runs 21 residues. The V and J ends lost 0 bases and 6 bases, in that order; junction bases with no gene match: 24. The germline V gene encodes CDR1 LGHNT and CDR2 FRNRAP. The CDR3 coding sequence is TGTGCTAGTGGTTTGGTGCCCTCCGGACAGGGGACAACCCTCAGCTCCCCCGAGCAGTACTTC. Residues: CASGLVPSGQGTTLSSPEQYF. Combining the CDR3 with reference TRBV12-5 and TRBJ2-7 gives the whole variable domain DARVTQTPRHKVTEMGQEVTMRCQPILGHNTVFWYRQTMMQGLELLAYFRNRAPLDDSGMPKDRFSAEMPDATLATLKIQPSEPRDSAVYFCASGLVPSGQGTTLSSPEQYFGPGTRLTVT.

In its sample, this clonotype was seen once. Being one base from a much bigger clone, this may be a read error. The CDR3 nucleotides read TGTGCCAGTCTAGGCAGGGACCAAGAGACCCAGTACTTC. Amino acid sequence: CASLGRDQETQYF. V is TRBV19 and J is TRBJ2-5, with a weak D call TRBD1 (5 bases). CDR1 is LNHDA and CDR2 is SQIVND in the germline V gene (reference sequence). Trimming removed 8 bases at V and 0 bases at J, with 10 bases between. This CDR3 contains 13 residues.

The chain recombines TRBV30 with TRBJ1-4, with D perhaps TRBD1 (5 bases). Germline V gene lookup returns CDR1 GTSNPN and CDR2 SVGIG (reference sequence). The CDR3 extends over 12 amino acids. The CDR3 DNA reads TGTACCTCACAGGCCCCAGGTGAAAAACTGTTTTTT. Translated, it gives CTSQAPGEKLFF.

In this sample, this clonotype turned up many times. The chain links TRBV14 to TRBJ2-5; maybe TRBD1 (5 bases). V was cut by 1 base and J by 7 bases, with 10 bases left in between. The CDR3 is made up of 13 amino acids. Germline V lookup: CDR1 SGHDN, CDR2 FVKESK. CDR3 DNA sequence: TGTGCCAGCAGCCAAGGACAGCCCTGGACCCAGTACTTC. Translation gives CASSQGQPWTQYF.

About this clonotype itself: A junction end diverges from the germline sequence, so it may reflect a read error. The CDR3 DNA reads as TGTGCTAGCAGCCTCTTAGGGCACGAGCAGTACTTC. It translates to CASSLLGHEQYF. The chain carries TRBV7-9 and TRBJ2-7; D uncertain. The CDR3 is made up of 12 amino acids. CDR1 is SEHNR and CDR2 is FQNEAQ in the germline V gene (reference sequence).

Ten or more counts support this clonotype. The chain joins TRBV7-3 to TRBJ2-3; D not certain. Germline assignment: CDR1 SGHTA and CDR2 FQGTGA. The CDR3 sequence is 14 residues long. Trimming stripped 2 bases from V and 2 bases from J, with 8 bases between. The CDR3 region is CASSLGRSTDTQYF. The DNA of the CDR3 is TGTGCCAGCAGCTTAGGGCGGTCCACAGATACGCAGTATTTT.

The table lists this clonotype with a few counts. The CDR3 spells CASRETGPSPLHF. In DNA, the CDR3 is TGTGCCAGCAGGGAGACAGGGCCTTCACCCCTCCACTTT. This chain uses TRBV7-2 with TRBJ1-6; 7 positions match TRBD1. Germline V gene data show CDR1 as SGHTA and CDR2 as FQGNSA. This CDR3 has 13 residues. V shed 6 bases, J shed 9 bases, and the junction held 5 bases outside the gene matches. Looking up the rest from reference TRBV7-2 and TRBJ1-6 gives the full variable domain: GAGVSQSPSNKVTEKGKDVELRCDPISGHTALYWYRQSLGQGLEFLIYFQGNSAPDKSGLPSDRFSAERTGGSVSTLTIQRTQQEDSAVYLCASRETGPSPLHFGNGTRLTVT.